A selection of T cell receptor beta chains follows, all from one sample in a study of T cell clones after liver transplantation. TCRdb's copy holds only in-frame clones and misses some; the assay was immunoSEQ multiplex PCR. Altogether under 60,000 clones are present, roughly three quarters being singletons, with the ten largest covering 9.7%. This sample comprised CD4+ T cells from blood, obtained at the 22-month timepoint. The receptors derive from a human patient who received a liver transplant. Some of these T cells may belong to the graft donor. CDR3s include the opening cysteine and the closing phenylalanine or tryptophan. The order of the fields is V gene, D gene, clone size, J gene, CDR3 protein, CDR3 DNA. A D gene is named only where the DNA matches it firmly. Size values are once, few and many counts, or a class for expanded clones, and some rows have none.

TRBV6-5,.,.,TRBJ1-1,CASSYSSWGRDTEAFF,TGTGCCAGCAGTTACTCTTCCTGGGGGAGGGACACTGAAGCTTTCTTT
TRBV28,.,few,TRBJ2-7,CASSLSGYYEQYF,TGTGCCAGCAGTTTATCAGGGTACTACGAGCAGTACTTC
TRBV28,.,.,TRBJ1-2,CASSQDRAYGYTF,TGTGCCAGCAGCCAAGACAGAGCCTATGGCTACACCTTC
TRBV2,.,few,TRBJ2-1,CASSPLPRGEQFF,TGTGCCAGCAGTCCTCTCCCCCGGGGGGAGCAGTTCTTC
TRBV7-2,TRBD1,.,TRBJ2-7,CASSPAGQGVEQYF,TGTGCCAGCAGCCCTGCCGGACAGGGCGTGGAGCAGTACTTC
TRBV6-1,.,.,TRBJ2-5,CASCNPFQETQYF,TGTGCCAGCTGCAACCCCTTTCAAGAGACCCAGTACTTC
TRBV30,.,few,TRBJ2-7,CAWGRRGGYEQYF,TGTGCCTGGGGGAGGAGGGGCGGCTACGAGCAGTACTTC
TRBV2,TRBD1,.,TRBJ2-1,CASNRDSNYNEQFF,TGTGCCAGCAACAGGGACAGCAACTACAATGAGCAGTTCTTC
TRBV2,.,.,TRBJ1-2,CASSDGGFYGYTF,TGTGCCAGCAGTGACGGGGGTTTCTATGGCTACACCTTC
TRBV20-1,.,few,TRBJ1-5,CSAVSNQPQHF,TGCAGTGCCGTCAGCAATCAGCCCCAGCATTTT
TRBV18,.,.,TRBJ2-1,CASSPGDYYNEQFF,TGTGCCAGCTCACCGGGGGATTACTACAATGAGCAGTTCTTC
TRBV5-6,TRBD1,.,TRBJ1-5,CASSSQGQGLTQPQHF,TGTGCCAGCAGCTCTCAGGGACAGGGTCTGACTCAGCCCCAGCATTTT
TRBV18,.,.,TRBJ1-1,CASSPGTEAFF,TGTGCCAGCTCACCGGGGACTGAAGCTTTCTTT
TRBV2,.,few,TRBJ2-3,CASSLSLNRQLTDTQYF,TGTGCCAGCAGCCTTAGTTTGAACCGACAGCTCACAGATACGCAGTATTTT
TRBV10-3,TRBD1,.,TRBJ2-7,CAISERGQGEDEQYF,TGTGCCATCAGTGAGCGGGGACAGGGGGAGGACGAGCAGTACTTC
TRBV9,TRBD1,.,TRBJ2-7,CASSSFPKGDRDGEQYF,TGTGCCAGCAGCAGCTTCCCCAAAGGGGACAGGGATGGGGAGCAGTACTTC
TRBV6-1,TRBD1,few,TRBJ2-6,CASSEKQGVKPGANVLTF,TGTGCCAGCAGTGAAAAGCAGGGGGTAAAACCTGGGGCCAACGTCCTGACTTTC
TRBV27,.,few,TRBJ1-6,CASSLTGTTNSPLHF,TGTGCCAGCAGTTTAACCGGGACTACGAATTCACCCCTCCACTTT
TRBV4-1,.,.,TRBJ1-6,CASSQDRQPGYNSPLHF,TGCGCCAGCAGCCAAGATAGGCAACCGGGCTATAATTCACCCCTCCACTTT
TRBV2,.,.,TRBJ2-3,CASSVATDTQYF,TGTGCCAGCAGTGTAGCCACAGATACGCAGTATTTT
TRBV30,.,.,TRBJ1-1,CAWRLKVGGTNTEAFF,TGTGCCTGGAGACTAAAGGTAGGGGGGACGAACACTGAAGCTTTCTTT
TRBV21-1,.,.,TRBJ2-5,CASSKRWGTEETQYF,TGTGCCAGCAGCAAAAGGTGGGGGACAGAAGAGACCCAGTACTTC
TRBV5-1,TRBD1,few,TRBJ1-5,CASSLGQGGQPQHF,TGCGCCAGCAGCTTGGGACAGGGAGGACAGCCCCAGCATTTT
TRBV28,TRBD2,.,TRBJ2-3,CASRRRLAGGPGGTDTQYF,TGTGCCAGCCGGCGTCGACTAGCGGGGGGCCCTGGGGGCACAGATACGCAGTATTTT
TRBV18,.,.,TRBJ1-2,CASSPDSSYGYTF,TGTGCCAGCTCACCCGACAGCTCCTATGGCTACACCTTC
TRBV7-7,TRBD1,.,TRBJ2-1,CASSLGQNNEQFF,TGTGCCAGCAGCCTGGGACAGAACAATGAGCAGTTCTTC
TRBV28,.,.,TRBJ1-4,CAVAGVNEKLFF,TGTGCTGTGGCAGGAGTTAATGAAAAACTGTTTTTT
TRBV7-2,.,.,TRBJ1-2,CASSFNAPNYGYTF,TGTGCCAGCAGCTTTAACGCGCCCAACTATGGCTACACCTTC